What follows are 32 T cell receptor beta chains derived from one specimen sequenced in a study of OX40 agonist ivuxolimab in advanced cancers. Clones were read by immunoSEQ multiplex PCR, and TCRdb kept only the in-frame ones, dropping some. The table shows about 54,000 clones, with approximately 85% occurring only once. This sample comprised CD4+ or CD8+ T cells sorted from blood, obtained in a trial of the OX40 agonist ivuxolimab. The source of these receptors is an adult with an advanced solid tumor such as melanoma, head and neck, liver or kidney cancer.

The chain carries TRBV21-1 and TRBJ2-7; TRBD1, the table's D call, was not compared with the DNA. TRBV21-1 is termed a pseudogene. This CDR3 region has 15 residues. This chain's CDR3 is CASSKADRRVYEQYF. CDR3 bases: TGTGCCAGCAGCAAAGCGGACAGGAGAGTCTACGAGCAGTACTTC.

The chain carries TRBV5-4 and TRBJ1-2, with D tentatively TRBD1 (6 bases). The germline V and J ends were trimmed by 3 bases and 0 bases, with 15 bases remaining between them. The V gene's germline CDR1 is SGHNT and CDR2 YYREEE (reference sequence). The CDR3 runs 16 residues. The CDR3 DNA is TGTGCCAGCAGCTGGGGGGCAGGAATAGCTAACTATGGCTACACCTTC. Protein: CASSWGAGIANYGYTF.

The chain has TRBV5-1 and TRBJ2-1; maybe TRBD2 (6 bases). Germline CDR1 is SGHRS and CDR2 is YFSETQ. The CDR3 extends over 15 amino acids. Trimming cost V 3 bases and J 2 bases, with 12 bases left between them. CDR3 amino acids: CASSYGTSTYNEQFF. The CDR3 nucleotides are TGCGCCAGCAGCTACGGGACTTCAACCTACAATGAGCAGTTCTTC. Together with reference TRBV5-1 and TRBJ2-1, the CDR3 gives the full variable domain: KAGVTQTPRYLIKTRGQQVTLSCSPISGHRSVSWYQQTPGQGLQFLFEYFSETQRNKGNFPGRFSGRQFSNSRSEMNVSTLELGDSALYLCASSYGTSTYNEQFFGPGTRLTVL.

V usage is TRBV7-2 and J usage is TRBJ2-7; 8 bases are a match to TRBD2. The V segment lost 1 base and the J segment 4 bases; nucleotides outside the gene matches: 6. The length of the CDR3 is 15 residues. Germline V CDR1 and CDR2: SGHTA, FQGNSA. The CDR3 region has the DNA TGTGCCAGCAGCTTAGAAACTAGCGGTATTTACGAGCAGTACTTC. This encodes CASSLETSGIYEQYF.

J is TRBJ2-3 and V is TRBV28; unclear D gene. CDR1 and CDR2 from the germline V gene are MDHEN and SYDVKM. V lost 5 bases and J lost 4, with 16 bases in between. The CDR3 covers 15 residues. CDR3 nucleotide sequence: TGTGCCAGCAGTCTTCCGATAATTCTGGCAGATACGCAGTATTTT. Translating it yields CASSLPIILADTQYF.

The chain joins TRBV7-8 to TRBJ1-1; unclear D gene. This CDR3 contains 14 residues. V lost 5 bases, J lost 1 base, and 11 bases lay in between. Germline CDR1 and CDR2: SGHVS and FQNEAQ. This CDR3 reads CASSGFHQNTEAFF. DNA for the CDR3: TGTGCCAGCAGCGGATTTCACCAGAACACTGAAGCTTTCTTT.

This clone was detected once. The chain joins TRBV6-1 to TRBJ2-7; D is unresolved. The length of the CDR3 is 14 residues. Looked up from germline, CDR1 is MNHNS and CDR2 is SASEGT. V dropped 10 bases and J dropped 5 bases, with 21 bases sitting between them. CDR3 DNA sequence: TGTGCCACTAACTACTCCCCCGGGCCCAACGAGCAGTACTTC. Encoded protein: CATNYSPGPNEQYF.

A note on this clone: At the DNA level, this CDR3 is encoded by other sequences in the same sample as well. The genes are TRBV27 and TRBJ1-2, with 9 bases matching TRBD1. Germline-derived CDR1 and CDR2 are MNHEY and SMNVEV (reference sequence). This CDR3 has 15 amino acids. V shed 3 bases, J shed 2 bases, and the junction held 4 bases outside the gene matches. Here the CDR3 reads CASSLAGQGNYGYTF. The CDR3 region has the DNA TGTGCCAGCAGTTTGGCGGGACAGGGAAACTATGGCTACACCTTC.

The V gene is TRBV28, the J gene TRBJ1-3; D may be TRBD1 (5 bases). The germline gives CDR1 MDHEN, CDR2 SYDVKM. The CDR3 consists of 14 residues. The germline V and J ends were trimmed by 3 bases and 4 bases, with 10 bases remaining between them. For the CDR3, the DNA is TGTGCCAGCAGTTTCGGGGGAGCGGGAAACACCATATATTTT. Translation gives CASSFGGAGNTIYF.

The DNA of the CDR3 is TGTGCCAGCAGCTCAGGGGGACTGTCGAAAGCTTTCTTT. This gives the protein CASSSGGLSKAFF. The chain employs TRBV11-2 and TRBJ1-1, with 7 bases fitting TRBD1. V trimming: 4 bases; J trimming: 9 bases; junction bases outside the gene matches: 8. From germline, CDR1 is SGHAT and CDR2 FQNNGV. The CDR3 extends over 13 amino acids.

The chain links TRBV5-1 to TRBJ1-4; tentatively, D is TRBD1 (5 bases). The CDR3 is 16 residues long. Germline CDR1 SGHRS, CDR2 YFSETQ. The V gene lost 4 bases and the J gene lost 0 bases, with 13 bases spanning the gap. This chain's CDR3 is CASSVQGMSTNEKLFF. CDR3 bases: TGCGCCAGCAGCGTCCAGGGAATGTCAACTAATGAAAAACTGTTTTTT.

The chain uses TRBV6-5 and TRBJ1-1, with D unclear. Germline V gives CDR1 MNHEY, CDR2 SVGAGI. This CDR3 comprises 14 residues. With 2 bases removed from V and 0 bases from J, the gap between germline ends came to 7 bases. CDR3 amino acids: CASSYVPLNTEAFF. Written as DNA, the CDR3 is TGTGCCAGCAGTTACGTCCCGCTGAACACTGAAGCTTTCTTT.

The V and J genes are TRBV6-1 and TRBJ1-4; D is ambiguous. With 2 bases removed from V and 6 bases from J, the gap between germline ends came to 7 bases. CDR3 length: 13 residues. Looked up from germline, CDR1 is MNHNS and CDR2 is SASEGT. In DNA form, the CDR3 reads TGTGCCAGCAGTGAAAACTATTATGAAAAACTGTTTTTT. This encodes CASSENYYEKLFF.

The chain carries TRBV7-8 and TRBJ1-1; no reliable D call. V was clipped by 0 bases and J by 3 bases, with 8 bases between them. The CDR3 is made up of 14 amino acids. Germline-derived CDR1 and CDR2 are SGHVS and FQNEAQ. CDR3 bases: TGTGCCAGCAGCTTAGCCCTGCAGGACACTGAAGCTTTCTTT. It encodes CASSLALQDTEAFF.

The chain employs TRBV7-2 and TRBJ2-3; 9 nucleotides align to TRBD1. The trim removed 4 bases at V and 4 bases at J, leaving 9 bases unmatched. Germline values: CDR1 SGHTA, CDR2 FQGNSA. The CDR3 spans 16 residues. In DNA, the CDR3 is TGTGCCAGCAGCTCGGGACAGGGTTTGATGGCAGATACGCAGTATTTT. This translates into CASSSGQGLMADTQYF.

The gene calls are TRBV19 and TRBJ2-1; possibly TRBD1 for D (6 bases). This CDR3 comprises 14 residues. V was shortened by 0 bases and J by 6 bases, with 9 bases between the two germline ends. Germline V gene sequence: CDR1 LNHDA, CDR2 SQIVND (reference sequence). CDR3 residues: CASSIDQGSNEQFF. DNA of the CDR3: TGTGCCAGTAGTATAGATCAGGGGTCCAATGAGCAGTTCTTC. The full variable domain, its missing parts supplied by reference TRBV19 and TRBJ2-1, is DGGITQSPKYLFRKEGQNVTLSCEQNLNHDAMYWYRQDPGQGLRLIYYSQIVNDFQKGDIAEGYSVSREKKESFPLTVTSAQKNPTAFYLCASSIDQGSNEQFFGPGTRLTVL.

The V call is TRBV2, the J call TRBJ1-2; TRBD1 is a possible D gene (6 bases). This CDR3 has 13 amino acids. Germline V gene sequence: CDR1 SNHLY, CDR2 FYNNEI. The V gene lost 4 bases and the J gene lost 12 bases, with 18 bases spanning the gap. The CDR3 sequence is CASSGTVSGSNTF. In DNA, the CDR3 is TGTGCCAGCAGTGGGACAGTAAGCGGCTCGAACACCTTC. Supplemented by reference TRBV2 and TRBJ1-2, the full variable domain reads EPEVTQTPSHQVTQMGQEVILRCVPISNHLYFYWYRQILGQKVEFLVSFYNNEISEKSEIFDDQFSVERPDGSNFTLKIRSTKLEDSAMYFCASSGTVSGSNTFGSGTRLTVV.

The V and J genes are TRBV4-1 and TRBJ2-7; tentatively, D is TRBD2 (6 bases). This CDR3 has 16 amino acids. Germline V gene sequence: CDR1 MGHRA, CDR2 YSYEKL. Trimming left V 4 bases short and J 7 bases short, with 23 bases between. The CDR3 is CASSPAGALGGREQYF. The CDR3, as DNA: TGCGCCAGCAGCCCCGCCGGGGCATTAGGAGGGAGGGAGCAGTACTTC.

V is TRBV27 and J is TRBJ1-5; 7 positions agree with TRBD1. V gave up 6 bases and J gave up 2 bases; unmatched junction bases: 13. CDR3 length: 17 residues. Per germline, CDR1 MNHEY and CDR2 SMNVEV (reference sequence). The DNA of the CDR3 is TGTGCCAGCAGGAGGTTTCAGGGGGGCGGCGGCAATCAGCCCCAGCATTTT. Encoded protein: CASRRFQGGGGNQPQHF.

The chain uses TRBV20-1 and TRBJ2-7, with D hard to call. Trimming took 3 bases from V and 3 from J, leaving 6 bases between them. In germline, CDR1 is DFQATT, CDR2 SNEGSKA (reference sequence). The CDR3 is 11 residues long. Here the CDR3 DNA reads TGCAGTGCTAGCCTCCTCTACGAGCAGTACTTC. This codes for CSASLLYEQYF.

V gene TRBV11-2 combines with J gene TRBJ2-1; the D gene is possibly TRBD1 (7 bases). The CDR3 loop spans 13 amino acids. Germline V CDR1 and CDR2: SGHAT, FQNNGV. V was pared by 4 bases and J by 7 bases, with 11 bases between. CDR3 amino acids: CASSSTGRNEQFF. DNA for the CDR3: TGTGCCAGCAGCTCGACAGGGAGGAATGAGCAGTTCTTC.

The chain uses TRBV6-1 and TRBJ2-7; TRBD1 aligns across 9 bases. J was trimmed by 3 bases and V by 6 bases; bases with no gene match: 6. The CDR3 has 14 residues. Germline V lookup: CDR1 MNHNS, CDR2 SASEGT. The CDR3 DNA reads as TGTGCCAGCAGGGTGGGACAGGGTAACTACGAGCAGTACTTC. It encodes CASRVGQGNYEQYF.

The CDR3: CASRDRVPDTQYF. The CDR3 coding sequence is TGTGCCTCCCGGGACAGGGTTCCAGATACGCAGTATTTT. The chain has TRBV10-3 and TRBJ2-3, with TRBD1 matching 9 bases. The J segment lost 4 bases and the V segment lost 11 bases, leaving 7 bases of the junction unmatched. The CDR3 length is 13 residues. Germline V gives CDR1 ENHRY, CDR2 SYGVKD.

The chain couples TRBV28 to TRBJ2-3; D uncertain. CDR3 length: 16 residues. Per the germline V gene, CDR1 is MDHEN and CDR2 is SYDVKM. The ends were cut back, 5 bases at V and 1 base at J, with 16 bases in the middle. CDR3 nucleotides: TGTGCCAGCAGTCCCTACGGGCCTGTTCGCACAGATACGCAGTATTTT. This encodes CASSPYGPVRTDTQYF.

This clone has a single count. The CDR3 DNA is TGTGCCAGCACCCTTATTAGACAGGGCAACTATGGCTACACCTTC. The encoded protein is CASTLIRQGNYGYTF. The chain joins TRBV6-1 to TRBJ1-2; 7 bases agree with TRBD1. The V gene's germline CDR1 is MNHNS and CDR2 SASEGT. The V segment lost 7 bases and the J segment 2 bases; nucleotides outside the gene matches: 10. The CDR3 runs 15 residues.

The V gene is TRBV28, the J gene TRBJ1-1; possible D gene TRBD1, 6 bases. Trimming removed 7 bases at V and 4 bases at J, with 10 bases between. CDR1 is MDHEN, CDR2 SYDVKM, per germline. CDR3 length: 12 amino acids. CDR3 region: CASTQDSTEAFF. The CDR3 coding sequence is TGTGCCAGCACCCAGGACAGCACTGAAGCTTTCTTT.

This sequence joins TRBV9 and TRBJ1-1; D is unresolved. The ends were cut back, 6 bases at V and 0 bases at J, with 6 bases in the middle. CDR1 and CDR2 from the germline V gene are SGDLS and YYNGEE. The CDR3 sequence is 12 residues long. CDR3 nucleotides: TGTGCCAGCACCCCCATGAACACTGAAGCTTTCTTT. As protein: CASTPMNTEAFF.

V and J are TRBV6-5 and TRBJ2-1; 10 bases align to TRBD2. CDR3 size: 15 residues. J was trimmed by 2 bases and V by 5 bases; bases with no gene match: 3. Germline V CDR1 and CDR2: MNHEY, SVGAGI. The CDR3 sequence is CASSPSGSPYNEQFF. Here the CDR3 DNA reads TGTGCCAGCAGTCCTAGCGGGAGTCCCTACAATGAGCAGTTCTTC.

This clone turned up a few times. The chain uses TRBV19 and TRBJ2-5; TRBD2 agrees at 10 bases. The CDR3 spans 16 residues. The V segment lost 1 base and the J segment 2 bases; nucleotides outside the gene matches: 4. Germline V gene lookup returns CDR1 LNHDA and CDR2 SQIVND (reference sequence). The chain's CDR3 is CASSIAPAGGQETQYF. The CDR3 nucleotides are TGTGCCAGTAGTATAGCCCCAGCGGGAGGGCAAGAGACCCAGTACTTC.

The V gene is TRBV6-1, the J gene TRBJ1-1, with TRBD1 matching over 9 bases. The junction had 7 bases not matched to a gene; V was cut back by 4 bases and J by 1 base. This CDR3 has 16 amino acids. The germline CDR1 and CDR2 sequences are MNHNS and SASEGT. The CDR3 DNA follows: TGTGCCAGCAGTGCCCGGACAGGGGCCTCGAACACTGAAGCTTTCTTT. Translation gives CASSARTGASNTEAFF.

This clone was seen more than once but under ten times. The J gene is TRBJ2-7, the V gene TRBV4-1; D gene uncertain. The CDR3 contains 14 residues. V lost 4 bases and J 0 bases, leaving 10 bases between the germline ends. The germline CDR1 and CDR2 sequences are MGHRA and YSYEKL. CDR3 nucleotide sequence: TGCGCCAGCAGCCTCCGGGCTGACTCCTACGAGCAGTACTTC. Translating it yields CASSLRADSYEQYF.

In nucleotides, the CDR3 is TGTGCCAGCAGTTTAGACAGGACGAAGATGAACACTGAAGCTTTCTTT. It translates to CASSLDRTKMNTEAFF. The chain combines TRBV28 with TRBJ1-1; tentatively, D is TRBD1 (6 bases). There are 16 residues in the CDR3. Germline V gene data show CDR1 as MDHEN and CDR2 as SYDVKM. V gave up 2 bases and J gave up 0 bases, with 13 bases separating them.